This T cell receptor (beta chain) was documented in a study of T cells after yellow fever vaccination. Turning to the study itself: Fractions with few cells were prepared using SMART-Seq v4 Ultra Low Input. Study results and limitations: Most clones from primary vaccination resurfaced after the booster (approximately 96% CD4, around 90% CD8). The secondary response was weaker but peaked faster, day 5 versus 15. Overlap between CD4 and CD8 compartments was detected for a small share of clonotypes.

As to this clonotype: What it binds is not known.

Each CDR3 protein gets one entry after TCRdb re-called the 5' RACE reads with MiXCR. Of roughly 170,000 distinct CDR3 sequences in the sample, roughly 9% were seen once. Trimming took off 2 bases at V and 8 bases at J, with 12 bases between the two ends. The germline V gene encodes CDR1 SEHNR and CDR2 FQNEAQ (reference sequence). This CDR3 has 13 residues. Source: CD8+ T cells sorted from PBMCs, taken 45 days after the yellow fever booster vaccination. The sequence came from a man aged 18 to 30 who received the YFV17D yellow fever vaccine. V and J are TRBV7-9 and TRBJ1-2; D is unclear. The CDR3 here is CASSLRAGWGYTF. The CDR3 region has the DNA TGTGCCAGCAGCTTAAGGGCCGGCTGGGGCTACACCTTC.